One sample yielded the 30 T cell receptor beta chains listed below, sequenced in a study of OX40 agonist ivuxolimab in advanced cancers. The data were produced by immunoSEQ multiplex PCR, yet TCRdb's version contains in-frame clones alone and is incomplete. The sample yields around 82,000 clones, almost 90% seen once. Specimen: CD4+ or CD8+ T cells sorted from blood, collected in a trial of the OX40 agonist ivuxolimab. Source of these receptors: an adult with an advanced solid tumor such as melanoma, head and neck, liver or kidney cancer.

The chain carries TRBV10-3 and TRBJ1-1; 8 positions match TRBD1. CDR3 size: 18 residues. Looked up from germline, CDR1 is ENHRY and CDR2 is SYGVKD. Trimming at V came to 4 bases and at J to 0 bases, leaving 13 bases not matched to a gene. This CDR3 is CAISAGTGGVKMNTEAFF. The CDR3 DNA reads TGTGCCATCAGTGCCGGAACAGGGGGGGTCAAAATGAACACTGAAGCTTTCTTT.

This chain connects TRBV29-1 to TRBJ2-5; 8 bases agree with TRBD2. CDR1 is SQVTM, CDR2 ANQGSEA, per germline. There are 14 residues in the CDR3. V lost 4 bases and J lost 4; bases outside the gene matches: 8. In nucleotides, the CDR3 is TGCAGCGTTGCGCTAGGCGGGGGGAGAGAGACCCAGTACTTC. It encodes CSVALGGGRETQYF. Variable domain in full (rest from reference TRBV29-1 and TRBJ2-5): SAVISQKPSRDICQRGTSLTIQCQVDSQVTMMFWYRQQPGQSLTLIATANQGSEATYESGFVIDKFPISRPNLTFSTLTVSNMSPEDSSIYLCSVALGGGRETQYFGPGTRLLVL.

There are a few counts of this clone. V usage is TRBV15 and J usage is TRBJ2-7, with 10 bases that match TRBD1. CDR3 length: 15 amino acids. The junction had 11 bases not matched to a gene; V was cut back by 6 bases and J by 6 bases. Germline CDR1 reads LNHNV; CDR2 reads YYDKDF (reference sequence). As DNA, the CDR3 is TGTGCCACCAGTTTCTATGGACAGGGGGAAGCCGAGCAGTACTTC. Its translation: CATSFYGQGEAEQYF.

This clone was observed once. This sequence joins TRBV2 and TRBJ2-1; TRBD2 agrees at 13 bases. Germline V gives CDR1 SNHLY, CDR2 FYNNEI. The V gene end was trimmed by 8 bases and the J gene end by 9 bases; junction bases not matched to a gene: 10. The CDR3 sequence is 15 residues long. DNA of the CDR3: TGTGCCAGCGGGACTAGCGGGACTCCAGGTGGTGAGCAGTTCTTC. This sequence encodes CASGTSGTPGGEQFF.

The chain uses TRBV2 and TRBJ1-5; no reliable D call. The germline V and J ends were trimmed by 2 bases and 3 bases, with 11 bases remaining between them. This CDR3 has 15 amino acids. The V gene's germline CDR1 is SNHLY and CDR2 FYNNEI. The CDR3 spells CASSETRGYNQPQHF. CDR3 in DNA: TGTGCCAGCAGTGAAACTCGGGGTTACAATCAGCCCCAGCATTTT.

A remark on this clone: Additional DNA sequences in this sample encode the identical CDR3. The rearrangement uses TRBV7-9 and TRBJ2-5; D is uncertain. Trimming took off 4 bases at V and 1 base at J, with 1 base between the two ends. The CDR3 consists of 11 residues. Germline loops: CDR1 SEHNR, CDR2 FQNEAQ (reference sequence). CDR3 DNA sequence: TGTGCCAGCAGCTCCCAAGAGACCCAGTACTTC. Protein sequence: CASSSQETQYF. Full variable domain (missing parts from reference TRBV7-9 and TRBJ2-5): DTGVSQNPRHKITKRGQNVTFRCDPISEHNRLYWYRQTLGQGPEFLTYFQNEAQLEKSRLLSDRFSAERPKGSFSTLEIQRTEQGDSAMYLCASSSQETQYFGPGTRLLVL.

Written as DNA, the CDR3 is TGCGCCAGCAGCCATCCTGCCGGGGAGCAGTACTTC. Translation: CASSHPAGEQYF. The genes are TRBV4-3 and TRBJ2-7; D remains ambiguous. Germline values: CDR1 LGHNA, CDR2 YSLEER. The germline V and J ends were trimmed by 3 bases and 7 bases, with 10 bases remaining between them. The CDR3 contains 12 residues.

The V gene is TRBV5-4, the J gene TRBJ1-2; D is perhaps TRBD1 (6 bases). Germline assignment: CDR1 SGHNT and CDR2 YYREEE (reference sequence). The CDR3 runs 15 residues. Trimming removed 0 bases at V and 2 bases at J, with 11 bases between. The CDR3 DNA is TGTGCCAGCAGCTTGGTATCAGGGGCCAACTATGGCTACACCTTC. It yields the protein CASSLVSGANYGYTF.

The table lists this clone with a few counts. The chain recombines TRBV5-4 with TRBJ2-7; possibly TRBD1 for D (6 bases). Trimming shortened V by 3 bases and J by 0 bases, and 13 bases separated the two germline ends. Germline CDR1 SGHNT, CDR2 YYREEE (reference sequence). The CDR3 spans 15 residues. In DNA, the CDR3 is TGTGCCAGCAGCTCCTATGACAGGAGCTCCTACGAGCAGTACTTC. Translated: CASSSYDRSSYEQYF. Looking up the rest from reference TRBV5-4 and TRBJ2-7 gives the full variable domain: ETGVTQSPTHLIKTRGQQVTLRCSSQSGHNTVSWYQQALGQGPQFIFQYYREEENGRGNFPPRFSGLQFPNYSSELNVNALELDDSALYLCASSSYDRSSYEQYFGPGTRLTVT.

A single count supports this clone. V gene TRBV29-1 combines with J gene TRBJ1-1; TRBD1 might be the D (6 bases). Germline V CDR1 and CDR2: SQVTM, ANQGSEA. This CDR3 has 14 amino acids. V lost 3 bases, J lost 4 bases, and 15 bases lay in between. The CDR3 coding sequence is TGCAGCGTTGAGGGTGTGGGGGCGCGCACTGAAGCTTTCTTT. This encodes CSVEGVGARTEAFF.

This clone turned up a few times. The rearrangement joins TRBV5-5 to TRBJ1-4, with TRBD1 matching 7 bases. CDR3 length: 13 residues. V trimming: 7 bases; J trimming: 6 bases; junction bases outside the gene matches: 6. Per the germline V gene, CDR1 is SGHKS and CDR2 is YYEKEE (reference sequence). The CDR3 bases are TGTGCCAGCGGCAGGGGGTCCCATGAAAAACTGTTTTTT. This encodes CASGRGSHEKLFF.

The V call is TRBV5-1, the J call TRBJ2-1; the match to TRBD1 covers 11 bases. Trimming took 4 bases from V and 8 from J; bases not matched to a gene: 8. Looked up from germline, CDR1 is SGHRS and CDR2 is YFSETQ. The CDR3 has 15 amino acids. CDR3 loop: CASSPQGQGVDEQFF. DNA for the CDR3: TGCGCCAGCAGCCCCCAGGGACAGGGGGTTGATGAGCAGTTCTTC.

This rearrangement joins TRBV9 to TRBJ2-6; D is undetermined. V lost 4 bases, J lost 2 bases, and 10 bases lay in between. CDR3 length: 15 amino acids. The germline V gene encodes CDR1 SGDLS and CDR2 YYNGEE. CDR3 sequence (DNA): TGTGCCAGCAGCCCACCAGGCGCTGGGGCCAACGTCCTGACTTTC. As protein: CASSPPGAGANVLTF.

The rearrangement uses TRBV4-3 and TRBJ2-7; 7 positions agree with TRBD2. Germline V gene data show CDR1 as LGHNA and CDR2 as YSLEER. The ends lost 3 bases at V and 9 bases at J; junction bases unmatched: 11. CDR3 length equals 14 residues. The CDR3 spells CASSHRLGSGGQYF. The CDR3, as DNA: TGCGCCAGCAGCCACAGACTTGGGTCGGGAGGGCAGTACTTC.

This clone has just a few counts. The chain links TRBV18 to TRBJ2-7; D remains ambiguous. V lost 3 bases, J lost 2 bases, and 14 bases lay in between. CDR3 size: 15 residues. Germline CDR1 and CDR2: KGHSH and LQKENI. The DNA of the CDR3 is TGTGCCAGCTCACCCCTTGCGGCCCGCACCTACGAGCAGTACTTC. This translates into CASSPLAARTYEQYF.

This clone was counted a few times. The chain is built from TRBV29-1 and TRBJ2-3; 8 positions match TRBD2. The CDR3 runs to 14 residues. The junction had 11 bases not matched to a gene; V was cut back by 8 bases and J by 4 bases. Germline V gives CDR1 SQVTM, CDR2 ANQGSEA. CDR3 in DNA: TGCAGCTTTAAACGGGGGGGAGTGTCAGATACGCAGTATTTT. This sequence encodes CSFKRGGVSDTQYF.

This clone appeared a few times. This rearrangement joins TRBV30 to TRBJ1-1; D is ambiguous. The ends were cut back, 5 bases at V and 6 bases at J, with 13 bases in the middle. Germline V CDR1 and CDR2: GTSNPN, SVGIG (reference sequence). The CDR3 is 12 residues long. The CDR3 region is CAWAGEVAEAFF. The CDR3 DNA is TGTGCCTGGGCGGGCGAAGTCGCTGAAGCTTTCTTT.

This rearrangement joins TRBV7-2 to TRBJ2-3; 7 bases are shared with TRBD2. CDR1 and CDR2 from the germline V gene are SGHTA and FQGNSA. Germline trimming cut 4 bases from V and 6 bases from J; bases unmatched to any gene: 13. This CDR3 comprises 16 residues. The CDR3 reads CASSSPGRAAEDTQYF. The DNA of the CDR3 is TGTGCCAGCAGCTCTCCGGGGAGGGCAGCGGAGGATACGCAGTATTTT.

The V and J genes are TRBV5-5 and TRBJ1-1, with TRBD1 as a possible D gene (5 bases). Germline CDR1 is SGHKS and CDR2 is YYEKEE (reference sequence). Between the trimmed V and J ends, which lost 4 bases and 1 base, there was a span of 8 bases. The CDR3 has 13 amino acids. The CDR3 region has the DNA TGTGCCAGCAGCACCCAGGGGAACACTGAAGCTTTCTTT. Its protein is CASSTQGNTEAFF.

This chain connects TRBV4-2 to TRBJ1-2; D not certain. The CDR3 contains 17 residues. Germline lookup yields CDR1 LGHNA and CDR2 YNFKEQ. Between the trimmed V and J ends, which lost 0 bases and 3 bases, there was a span of 17 bases. The CDR3 region is CASSQDLNGGTYYGYTF. In nucleotides, the CDR3 is TGTGCCAGCAGCCAAGACCTCAATGGAGGCACCTACTATGGCTACACCTTC.

The gene calls are TRBV27 and TRBJ1-6, with 9 bases aligning to TRBD1. V was clipped by 7 bases and J by 7 bases; unmatched bases: 2. The CDR3 is 13 residues long. Germline V gene sequence: CDR1 MNHEY, CDR2 SMNVEV (reference sequence). The CDR3 bases are TGTGCCAGCATGGGGACAGGGAATTCACCCCTCCACTTT. This codes for CASMGTGNSPLHF.

V gene TRBV30 combines with J gene TRBJ1-2; TRBD1 might be the D (5 bases). Germline lookup yields CDR1 GTSNPN and CDR2 SVGIG (reference sequence). The CDR3 is 13 residues long. V gave up 2 bases and J gave up 4 bases, with 11 bases separating them. The CDR3 DNA follows: TGTGCCTGGAGTAGGGAACAGGCCTATGGCTACACCTTC. Amino acid sequence: CAWSREQAYGYTF.

V is TRBV25-1 and J is TRBJ1-4; D is unresolved. V lost 4 bases and J 7 bases, leaving 10 bases between the germline ends. This CDR3 region has 13 residues. Germline V gene data show CDR1 as MGHDK and CDR2 as SYGVNS. The CDR3 nucleotides are TGTGCCAGCAGTGGAAGTCCTCCTGAAAAACTGTTTTTT. Translating gives CASSGSPPEKLFF.

The CDR3 is CAWSVPGELFF. In DNA form, the CDR3 reads TGTGCCTGGAGTGTTCCTGGGGAGCTGTTTTTT. V gene TRBV30 combines with J gene TRBJ2-2; no definite D call. Trimming removed 0 bases at V and 8 bases at J, with 4 bases between. Germline V CDR1 and CDR2: GTSNPN, SVGIG (reference sequence). This CDR3 spans 11 amino acids.

This rearrangement joins TRBV4-1 to TRBJ1-2, with D hard to call. CDR1 is MGHRA, CDR2 YSYEKL, per germline. The CDR3 runs 11 residues. V lost 5 bases and J lost 5, with 6 bases in between. The CDR3 DNA reads TGCGCCAGCAGCTCCCCGTATGGCTACACCTTC. This translates into CASSSPYGYTF.

This chain joins TRBV7-2 and TRBJ2-3; possible D gene TRBD1, 5 bases. V gave up 4 bases and J gave up 4 bases, with 21 bases separating them. The germline gives CDR1 SGHTA, CDR2 FQGNSA. There are 17 residues in the CDR3. CDR3 bases: TGTGCCAGCAGCTCCGACGACAGTGGGGCCCAACCAGATACGCAGTATTTT. Residues: CASSSDDSGAQPDTQYF.

The genes are TRBV10-3 and TRBJ1-4; D gene ambiguous. V lost 6 bases and J 8 bases, leaving 7 bases between the germline ends. The CDR3 spans 11 residues. Per the germline V gene, CDR1 is ENHRY and CDR2 is SYGVKD. The CDR3 region has the DNA TGTGCCATCAGCGATGGGGAAAAACTGTTTTTT. It specifies CAISDGEKLFF.

The V gene is TRBV28, the J gene TRBJ2-7; TRBD2 aligns across 14 bases. J lost 6 bases, V lost 5 bases, and 6 bases had no gene match. The germline CDR1 and CDR2 sequences are MDHEN and SYDVKM. The CDR3 length is 15 residues. CDR3 bases: TGTGCCAGCAGTCCCCCGACTAGCGGGAGGGTCGAGCAGTACTTC. Encoded protein: CASSPPTSGRVEQYF.

V usage is TRBV7-3 and J usage is TRBJ2-2; D is unresolved. V lost 1 base and J 2 bases, leaving 5 bases between the germline ends. The CDR3 sequence is 14 residues long. Germline V CDR1 and CDR2: SGHTA, FQGTGA. The CDR3 spells CASSLRVNTGELFF. DNA for the CDR3: TGTGCCAGCAGCTTAAGAGTTAACACCGGGGAGCTGTTTTTT.

The DNA for the CDR3 is TGTGCCAGCAGCCCCAGACAGGGGGCCTTTTCCGGGGAGCTGTTTTTT. This codes for CASSPRQGAFSGELFF. V gene TRBV7-6 combines with J gene TRBJ2-2; TRBD1 aligns across 10 bases. The CDR3 consists of 16 residues. Looked up from germline, CDR1 is SGHVS and CDR2 is FNYEAQ. The junction had 9 bases not matched to a gene; V was cut back by 5 bases and J by 6 bases.